This T cell receptor (beta chain) was profiled in a study of T cell responses to AZD1222 COVID-19 vaccine. The germline V and J ends were trimmed by 1 base and 1 base, with 14 bases remaining between them. The CDR3 is 18 amino acids. Per the germline V gene, CDR1 is SEHNR and CDR2 is FQNEAQ (reference sequence). The table came from immunoSEQ multiplex PCR; TCRdb's copy has only in-frame clones and leaves some out. The sample carries about 130,000 clones, over 90% recorded once. The chain recombines TRBV7-9 with TRBJ1-6; TRBD1 is a possible D gene (5 bases). Source: peripheral blood, taken on day 0 of AZD1222 vaccination. This TCR was recovered from an adult in good health. CDR3 sequence reads: CASSLGSQGFSYNSPLHF. The CDR3 DNA sequence: TGTGCCAGCAGCTTAGGGAGCCAGGGTTTTTCCTATAATTCACCCCTCCACTTT.